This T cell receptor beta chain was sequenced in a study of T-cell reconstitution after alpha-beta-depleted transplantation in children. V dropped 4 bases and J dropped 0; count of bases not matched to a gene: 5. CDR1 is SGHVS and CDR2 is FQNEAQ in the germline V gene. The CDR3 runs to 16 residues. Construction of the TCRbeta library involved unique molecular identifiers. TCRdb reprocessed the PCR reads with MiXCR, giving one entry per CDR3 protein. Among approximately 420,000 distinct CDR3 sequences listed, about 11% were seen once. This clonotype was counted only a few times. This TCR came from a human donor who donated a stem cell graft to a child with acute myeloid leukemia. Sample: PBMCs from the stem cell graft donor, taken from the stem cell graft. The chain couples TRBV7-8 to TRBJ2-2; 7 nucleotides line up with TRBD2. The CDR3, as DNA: TGTGCCAGCAGCTCCAAGCGGGAAGCGAACACCGGGGAGCTGTTTTTT. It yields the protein CASSSKREANTGELFF. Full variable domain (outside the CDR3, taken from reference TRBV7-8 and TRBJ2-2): GAGVSQSPRYKVAKRGQDVALRCDPISGHVSLFWYQQALGQGPEFLTYFQNEAQLDKSGLPSDRFFAERPEGSVSTLKIQRTQQEDSAVYLCASSSKREANTGELFFGEGSRLTVL.